The sequence of this T cell receptor (beta chain) was determined in a study of blood T cell repertoires in COVID-19. The wider study: Samples of COVID-19 (acute and convalescent) were obtained from the United States, Italy and Spain. PBMCs, B-cell-depleted T cells, or T cells were the source of the cDNA or gDNA that made up the material.

This clone was seen more than once but under ten times. Source study methods: Reference gene primer amplification yielded estimated nucleated cell counts. Assay: immunoSEQ multiplex PCR; the TCRdb copy retains only in-frame clones and omits some. The V and J calls and clone size come from that table; D and trimming were worked out from the DNA. Of 150,000 to 200,000 clones detected, around nine tenths appear once; the ten largest clones hold approximately 2.1%. This clonotype was sampled from a man in his 70s with active or convalescent COVID-19. Sequenced input: peripheral blood.

The CDR3 nucleotides are TGTGCCAGCAGCCAACAGGGACAGAGAGAGCAGTACTTC. Amino acid sequence: CASSQQGQREQYF. The chain couples TRBV7-2 to TRBJ2-7, with 7 bases fitting TRBD1. Germline lookup yields CDR1 SGHTA and CDR2 FQGNSA. After removal of 5 bases from V and 7 bases from J, the junction contained 8 bases not matched to a gene. The CDR3 totals 13 residues.